This entry lists 30 T cell receptor beta chains sequenced from one sample in a study of cytomegalovirus exposure and HLA in healthy donors. The PCR made use of 60 Vbeta and 13 Jbeta primers. Sequencing used immunoSEQ multiplex PCR; TCRdb keeps in-frame clones, though not all of them. Seen here are about 160,000 clones, approximately 78% observed once, and the top ten hold 0.9% to 1%. The sequenced sample consisted of PBMCs. The receptors shown here come from a girl aged 2-10 years in good health and CMV-seropositive.

The V call is TRBV5-1, the J call TRBJ2-3; 8 nucleotides align to TRBD2. In germline, CDR1 is SGHRS, CDR2 YFSETQ. The CDR3 runs to 16 residues. The V segment lost 4 bases and the J segment 1 base; nucleotides outside the gene matches: 8. The CDR3 loop is CASSGRGSGGTDTQYF. In DNA form, the CDR3 reads TGCGCCAGCAGCGGGCGTGGTAGCGGGGGCACAGATACGCAGTATTTT.

This clone was detected a few times. The rearrangement links TRBV6-1 to TRBJ1-2; 10 nucleotides agree with TRBD1. CDR1 MNHNS and CDR2 SASEGT come from the germline V gene. The CDR3 has 14 residues. V was clipped by 6 bases and J by 5 bases; unmatched bases: 6. This chain's CDR3 is CASSGTGVHYGYTF. The CDR3 DNA reads as TGTGCCAGCAGCGGGACAGGGGTCCATTATGGCTACACCTTC.

V and J are TRBV19 and TRBJ2-2; D possibly corresponds to TRBD1 (5 bases). Deletions cut 4 bases from V and 4 bases from J, with 13 bases between. CDR1 is LNHDA, CDR2 SQIVND, per germline (reference sequence). The CDR3 runs 15 residues. The CDR3 reads CASSKVQGVTGELFF. In DNA, the CDR3 is TGTGCCAGTAGTAAAGTCCAGGGCGTCACCGGGGAGCTGTTTTTT.

CDR3 residues: CASAGTAETQYF. The CDR3 DNA reads as TGTGCCAGCGCTGGGACAGCCGAGACCCAGTACTTC. The V gene is TRBV6-5, the J gene TRBJ2-5; the match to TRBD1 covers 7 bases. The CDR3 spans 12 residues. CDR1 and CDR2 from the germline V gene are MNHEY and SVGAGI. V gave up 8 bases and J gave up 5 bases; unmatched junction bases: 5.

This rearrangement joins TRBV27 to TRBJ2-5; TRBD2 is a possible D gene (6 bases). CDR1 and CDR2 from the germline V gene are MNHEY and SMNVEV (reference sequence). V lost 5 bases to trimming and J lost 4 bases, with 11 bases between them. This CDR3 is 13 amino acids long. The DNA of the CDR3 is TGTGCCAGCAGTCCTGCGGGAAGAGAGACCCAGTACTTC. It translates to CASSPAGRETQYF.

This clone appeared once. V gene TRBV5-1 combines with J gene TRBJ2-5, with D hard to call. With 1 base removed from V and 1 base from J, the gap between germline ends came to 17 bases. The CDR3 consists of 17 residues. Looked up from germline, CDR1 is SGHRS and CDR2 is YFSETQ. In nucleotides, the CDR3 is TGCGCCAGCAGCTTGTACTGGAGCGATCATACCCAAGAGACCCAGTACTTC. Translated: CASSLYWSDHTQETQYF.

J is TRBJ2-5 and V is TRBV14; 8 nucleotides line up with TRBD1. The germline gives CDR1 SGHDN, CDR2 FVKESK. The CDR3 consists of 16 residues. V gave up 4 bases and J gave up 3 bases; unmatched junction bases: 10. CDR3 nucleotide sequence: TGTGCCAGCAGCCCCGGGGACAGGAGAGGCGAAGAGACCCAGTACTTC. Translating gives CASSPGDRRGEETQYF.

This clone is a singleton in its sample. The chain uses TRBV13 and TRBJ2-7; D is unclear. V dropped 6 bases and J dropped 0 bases, with 6 bases sitting between them. CDR3 length: 12 residues. Per the germline V gene, CDR1 is PRHDT and CDR2 is FYEKMQ (reference sequence). CDR3: CASSFSSYEQYF. The CDR3 bases are TGTGCCAGCAGTTTCAGCTCCTACGAGCAGTACTTC. Looking up the rest from reference TRBV13 and TRBJ2-7 gives the full variable domain: AAGVIQSPRHLIKEKRETATLKCYPIPRHDTVYWYQQGPGQDPQFLISFYEKMQSDKGSIPDRFSAQQFSDYHSELNMSSLELGDSALYFCASSFSSYEQYFGPGTRLTVT.

The rearrangement uses TRBV19 and TRBJ1-5; D not resolved. This CDR3 comprises 16 residues. In germline, CDR1 is LNHDA, CDR2 SQIVND (reference sequence). V shed 7 bases and J shed 0 bases, with 16 bases lying between them. The CDR3 spells CASTGRVGISNQPQHF. The CDR3 nucleotides read TGTGCCAGTACTGGGCGGGTGGGGATTAGCAATCAGCCCCAGCATTTT. Complete variable domain (other parts from reference TRBV19 and TRBJ1-5): DGGITQSPKYLFRKEGQNVTLSCEQNLNHDAMYWYRQDPGQGLRLIYYSQIVNDFQKGDIAEGYSVSREKKESFPLTVTSAQKNPTAFYLCASTGRVGISNQPQHFGDGTRLSIL.

The chain recombines TRBV30 with TRBJ2-5; D unresolved. CDR3 length: 13 amino acids. Trimming pared 0 bases from V and 3 bases from J, leaving 8 bases between. Germline CDR1 is GTSNPN and CDR2 is SVGIG (reference sequence). The CDR3, as DNA: TGTGCCTGGAGTGTACTGGCGGAAGAGACCCAGTACTTC. Residues: CAWSVLAEETQYF.

This clone was found a few times. The chain links TRBV19 to TRBJ1-5; the D gene is possibly TRBD1 (6 bases). The length of the CDR3 is 13 residues. Trimming shortened V by 5 bases and J by 9 bases, and 14 bases separated the two germline ends. The V gene's germline CDR1 is LNHDA and CDR2 SQIVND (reference sequence). CDR3: CASSFTGSAPQHF. The CDR3 DNA reads TGTGCCAGTAGTTTCACAGGGTCCGCGCCCCAGCATTTT. The complete variable domain, with remaining parts taken from reference TRBV19 and TRBJ1-5, reads DGGITQSPKYLFRKEGQNVTLSCEQNLNHDAMYWYRQDPGQGLRLIYYSQIVNDFQKGDIAEGYSVSREKKESFPLTVTSAQKNPTAFYLCASSFTGSAPQHFGDGTRLSIL.

Remarks on this clone: One junction end disagrees with the germline gene, perhaps due to a read error. This sequence joins TRBV10-3 and TRBJ2-5; D is uncertain. This CDR3 comprises 13 residues. The germline CDR1 and CDR2 sequences are ENHRY and SYGVKD. This CDR3 reads CASSERLRETQYF. As DNA, the CDR3 is TGTGCCAGCAGTGAGCGACTTAGAGAGACCCAGTACTTC.

In DNA form, the CDR3 reads TGTGCCAGCAGCTTAGGGACAGGGGTCAATCAGCCCCAGCATTTT. Translated, it gives CASSLGTGVNQPQHF. This chain joins TRBV7-9 and TRBJ1-5; 9 positions match TRBD1. Germline-derived CDR1 and CDR2 are SEHNR and FQNEAQ (reference sequence). The CDR3 sequence is 15 residues long. The V segment lost 1 base and the J segment 3 bases; nucleotides outside the gene matches: 1. Full variable domain (remainder filled in from reference TRBV7-9 and TRBJ1-5): DTGVSQNPRHKITKRGQNVTFRCDPISEHNRLYWYRQTLGQGPEFLTYFQNEAQLEKSRLLSDRFSAERPKGSFSTLEIQRTEQGDSAMYLCASSLGTGVNQPQHFGDGTRLSIL.

The chain employs TRBV28 and TRBJ1-5, with 8 bases identical to TRBD1. This CDR3 contains 18 residues. V shed 8 bases and J 0 bases; nucleotides not matched to a gene: 15. CDR1 is MDHEN, CDR2 SYDVKM, per germline. The CDR3 DNA reads TGTGCCAGCCAATCGGGACAGGTGGGCCTTTATAGCAATCAGCCCCAGCATTTT. Translation: CASQSGQVGLYSNQPQHF. The full variable domain, completed using reference TRBV28 and TRBJ1-5, is DVKVTQSSRYLVKRTGEKVFLECVQDMDHENMFWYRQDPGLGLRLIYFSYDVKMKEKGDIPEGYSVSREKKERFSLILESASTNQTSMYLCASQSGQVGLYSNQPQHFGDGTRLSIL.

The V gene is TRBV28, the J gene TRBJ1-1, with D perhaps matching TRBD1 (5 bases). With 5 bases removed from V and 1 base from J, the gap between germline ends came to 11 bases. Germline V lookup: CDR1 MDHEN, CDR2 SYDVKM. CDR3 length equals 14 residues. The CDR3 loop reads CASSNPDRNTEAFF. CDR3 DNA sequence: TGTGCCAGCAGTAATCCCGACAGGAACACTGAAGCTTTCTTT. Supplemented by reference TRBV28 and TRBJ1-1, the full variable domain reads DVKVTQSSRYLVKRTGEKVFLECVQDMDHENMFWYRQDPGLGLRLIYFSYDVKMKEKGDIPEGYSVSREKKERFSLILESASTNQTSMYLCASSNPDRNTEAFFGQGTRLTVV.

The rearrangement uses TRBV27 and TRBJ2-7; D may be TRBD2 (5 bases). The CDR3 runs 15 residues. Germline V gene lookup returns CDR1 MNHEY and CDR2 SMNVEV (reference sequence). V was trimmed by 5 bases and J by 11 bases, leaving 25 bases between them. The CDR3 here is CASSRSIVLPTREYF. CDR3 DNA: TGTGCCAGCAGTAGAAGTATTGTCCTCCCTACGAGGGAGTACTTC.

This clone is categorized as medium-sized (0.01 to 0.1%). Other DNA sequences in the sample encode the same CDR3. The rearrangement uses TRBV6-4 and TRBJ2-2, with D tentatively TRBD2 (5 bases). V was pared by 4 bases and J by 2 bases, with 5 bases between. The CDR3 contains 13 residues. Germline assignment: CDR1 MRHNA and CDR2 SNTAGT. CDR3 loop: CASSGTNTGELFF. CDR3 sequence (DNA): TGTGCCAGCAGTGGGACTAACACCGGGGAGCTGTTTTTT.

The rearrangement uses TRBV18 and TRBJ2-5; 7 bases match TRBD1. Per the germline V gene, CDR1 is KGHSH and CDR2 is LQKENI. V was clipped by 6 bases and J by 1 base; unmatched bases: 11. This CDR3 comprises 16 residues. The CDR3 nucleotides read TGTGCCAGCTCCTCAGGAAAACAGGGGATCCAAGAGACCCAGTACTTC. Protein sequence: CASSSGKQGIQETQYF.

For the CDR3, the DNA is TGTGCCTGGAGTGTAACGCAGGGGGCCGGCGAGCAGTACTTC. Its translation is CAWSVTQGAGEQYF. The chain joins TRBV30 to TRBJ2-7; 8 nucleotides align to TRBD1. The CDR3 covers 14 residues. Germline CDR1 is GTSNPN and CDR2 is SVGIG (reference sequence). Trimming took 0 bases from V and 6 from J; bases not matched to a gene: 7.

The CDR3 DNA is TGCGCCAGCAGCTGGGGGGGCTTAACTGAAGCTTTCTTT. Translated: CASSWGGLTEAFF. The V and J genes are TRBV5-1 and TRBJ1-1, with D possibly being TRBD1 (6 bases). Germline V gives CDR1 SGHRS, CDR2 YFSETQ. The CDR3 runs to 13 residues. V lost 3 bases to trimming and J lost 5 bases, with 11 bases between them.

This clone was detected only once. The J gene is TRBJ1-4, the V gene TRBV4-1; 10 bases line up with TRBD1. The V segment lost 3 bases and the J segment 0 bases; nucleotides outside the gene matches: 1. The CDR3 has 16 amino acids. Germline assignment: CDR1 MGHRA and CDR2 YSYEKL. Written as DNA, the CDR3 is TGCGCCAGCAGCCATGGGACAGGGGCAACTAATGAAAAACTGTTTTTT. Translated: CASSHGTGATNEKLFF.

With respect to this clone: Other nucleotide sequences in the sample specify the same CDR3. The chain couples TRBV30 to TRBJ2-7, with TRBD2 matching over 11 bases. The CDR3 sequence is 15 residues long. CDR1 and CDR2 from the germline V gene are GTSNPN and SVGIG (reference sequence). Losses at the gene ends were 0 bases for V and 4 bases for J; bases not matched to a gene: 5. The CDR3 spells CAWSVPGLAVYEQYF. DNA of the CDR3: TGTGCCTGGAGTGTCCCGGGACTAGCGGTGTACGAGCAGTACTTC.

The chain carries TRBV29-1 and TRBJ2-1; TRBD2 is a possible D gene (7 bases). The CDR3 is 14 amino acids. Germline values: CDR1 SQVTM, CDR2 ANQGSEA. Trimming removed 6 bases at V and 7 bases at J, with 19 bases between. The chain's CDR3 is CSVMTGGRENEQFF. CDR3 nucleotides: TGCAGCGTAATGACGGGGGGCAGGGAAAATGAGCAGTTCTTC.

This clone was seen more than once but under ten times. The chain carries TRBV4-1 and TRBJ2-3; D might be TRBD2 (6 bases). Germline CDR1 MGHRA, CDR2 YSYEKL. The CDR3 is 16 amino acids. The germline V and J ends were trimmed by 0 bases and 4 bases, with 14 bases remaining between them. Written as DNA, the CDR3 is TGCGCCAGCAGCCAAGACCCTAGCGACAGCGCAGATACGCAGTATTTT. This translates into CASSQDPSDSADTQYF.

The chain recombines TRBV30 with TRBJ2-5, with unresolved D. The germline gives CDR1 GTSNPN, CDR2 SVGIG (reference sequence). This CDR3 has 13 residues. V lost 1 base and J 0 bases, leaving 6 bases between the germline ends. This CDR3 is CAWSDSYQETQYF. As DNA, the CDR3 is TGTGCCTGGAGTGACAGCTACCAAGAGACCCAGTACTTC.

The rearrangement uses TRBV19 and TRBJ2-7; unclear D gene. Germline V gives CDR1 LNHDA, CDR2 SQIVND (reference sequence). Between the trimmed V and J ends, which lost 7 bases and 2 bases, there was a span of 12 bases. The CDR3 sequence is 13 residues long. Here the CDR3 reads CASTTNDPYEQYF. CDR3 sequence (DNA): TGTGCCAGTACCACTAATGACCCCTACGAGCAGTACTTC.

The V call is TRBV7-2, the J call TRBJ1-5; D is undetermined. This CDR3 is built from 16 residues. Germline-derived CDR1 and CDR2 are SGHTA and FQGNSA. V lost 1 base and J 2 bases, leaving 12 bases between the germline ends. The CDR3 reads CASSLVGGVRNQPQHF. The CDR3 nucleotides are TGTGCCAGCAGCTTAGTAGGCGGGGTCCGCAATCAGCCCCAGCATTTT. The entire variable domain, with the rest obtained from reference TRBV7-2 and TRBJ1-5, is as follows: GAGVSQSPSNKVTEKGKDVELRCDPISGHTALYWYRQSLGQGLEFLIYFQGNSAPDKSGLPSDRFSAERTGGSVSTLTIQRTQQEDSAVYLCASSLVGGVRNQPQHFGDGTRLSIL.

To note about this clone: At the DNA level, this CDR3 is encoded by other sequences in the same sample as well. This sequence joins TRBV5-1 and TRBJ2-5, with 8 positions matching TRBD1. The CDR3 spans 13 residues. The germline V gene has CDR1 SGHRS and CDR2 YFSETQ. The J segment lost 4 bases and the V segment lost 2 bases, leaving 1 base of the junction unmatched. The CDR3 is CASSLQGGETQYF. CDR3 nucleotide sequence: TGCGCCAGCAGCTTACAGGGGGGAGAGACCCAGTACTTC.

J is TRBJ2-7 and V is TRBV27; D may be TRBD1 (6 bases). The germline V gene has CDR1 MNHEY and CDR2 SMNVEV (reference sequence). Trimming stripped 5 bases from V and 2 bases from J, with 31 bases between. The CDR3 is 20 amino acids. The CDR3 DNA is TGTGCCAGCAGTCCAACCGGGACAAGCGACTTCCACCACCACACCTACGAGCAGTACTTC. The encoded protein is CASSPTGTSDFHHHTYEQYF.

This chain connects TRBV7-3 to TRBJ2-1; TRBD1 aligns across 7 bases. This CDR3 region has 12 residues. With 4 bases clipped from V and 13 bases from J, the junction kept 7 bases outside the gene matches. Germline-derived CDR1 and CDR2 are SGHTA and FQGTGA. CDR3 DNA: TGTGCCAGCAGCTATGACAGGGATTCCCAGTTCTTC. Amino acid sequence: CASSYDRDSQFF.